This T cell receptor beta chain originates from a study of blood T cell repertoires in COVID-19. Study in general: T cells, B-cell-depleted T cells, or PBMCs supplied cDNA or gDNA.

Assay used: immunoSEQ multiplex PCR; TCRdb lists only in-frame clones, some missing. The sample lists 270,000 or so clones; about 89% were seen once. Germline lookup yields CDR1 MRHNA and CDR2 SNTAGT. V lost 0 bases to trimming and J lost 7 bases, with 10 bases between them. The CDR3 loop spans 14 amino acids. Sequencing was performed on peripheral blood. The sequence was collected from a man between 35 and 55 years old with active or convalescent COVID-19. The genes are TRBV6-4 and TRBJ1-5; D not resolved. CDR3 in DNA: TGTGCCAGCAGTGACTCCCCGGGAGAGCAGCCCCAGCATTTT. It translates to CASSDSPGEQPQHF.